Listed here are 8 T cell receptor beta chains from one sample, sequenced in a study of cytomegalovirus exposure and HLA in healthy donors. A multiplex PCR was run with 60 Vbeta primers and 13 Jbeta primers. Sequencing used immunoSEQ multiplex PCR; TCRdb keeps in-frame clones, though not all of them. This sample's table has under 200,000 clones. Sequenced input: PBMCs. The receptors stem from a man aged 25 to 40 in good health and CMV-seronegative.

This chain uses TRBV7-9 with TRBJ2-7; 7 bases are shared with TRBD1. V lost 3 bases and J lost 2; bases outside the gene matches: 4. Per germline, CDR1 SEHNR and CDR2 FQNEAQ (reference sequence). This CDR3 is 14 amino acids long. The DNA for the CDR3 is TGTGCCAGCAGCTTCCGGGACAGCCCCTACGAGCAGTACTTC. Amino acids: CASSFRDSPYEQYF.

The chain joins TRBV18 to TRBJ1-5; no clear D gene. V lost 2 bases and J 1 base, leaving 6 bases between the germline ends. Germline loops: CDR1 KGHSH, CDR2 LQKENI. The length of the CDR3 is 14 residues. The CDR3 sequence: CASSPGQSNQPQHF. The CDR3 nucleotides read TGTGCCAGCTCACCAGGGCAGAGCAATCAGCCCCAGCATTTT.

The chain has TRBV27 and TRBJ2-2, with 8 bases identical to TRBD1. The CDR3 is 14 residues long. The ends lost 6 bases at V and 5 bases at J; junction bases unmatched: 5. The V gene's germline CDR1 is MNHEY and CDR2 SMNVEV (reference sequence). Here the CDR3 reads CASRGQVYTGELFF. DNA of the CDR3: TGTGCCAGCAGGGGACAGGTCTATACCGGGGAGCTGTTTTTT.

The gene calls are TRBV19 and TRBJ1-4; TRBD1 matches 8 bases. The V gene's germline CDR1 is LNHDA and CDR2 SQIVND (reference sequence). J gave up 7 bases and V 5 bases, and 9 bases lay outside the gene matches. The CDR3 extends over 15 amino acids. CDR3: CASSPGQGEIEKLFF. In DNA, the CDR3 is TGTGCCAGTAGTCCAGGACAGGGTGAGATTGAAAAACTGTTTTTT.

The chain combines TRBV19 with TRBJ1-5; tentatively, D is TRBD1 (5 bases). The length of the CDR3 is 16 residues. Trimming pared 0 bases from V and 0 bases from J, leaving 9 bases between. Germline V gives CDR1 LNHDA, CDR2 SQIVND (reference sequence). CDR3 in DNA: TGTGCCAGTAGTATAGAGGGGCAGATTAGCAATCAGCCCCAGCATTTT. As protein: CASSIEGQISNQPQHF.

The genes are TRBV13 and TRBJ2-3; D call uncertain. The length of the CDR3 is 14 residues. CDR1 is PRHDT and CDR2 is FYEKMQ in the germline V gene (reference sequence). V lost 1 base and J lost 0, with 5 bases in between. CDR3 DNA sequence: TGTGCCAGCAGCTTAGCACTTAGCACAGATACGCAGTATTTT. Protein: CASSLALSTDTQYF.

The CDR3, as DNA: TGTGCCAGCAGCCCCTCCCTAGCGGGAACAGATACGCAGTATTTT. This sequence encodes CASSPSLAGTDTQYF. The chain carries TRBV9 and TRBJ2-3; 9 bases are a match to TRBD2. Trimming at V came to 4 bases and at J to 3 bases, leaving 6 bases not matched to a gene. This CDR3 has 15 amino acids. CDR1 is SGDLS and CDR2 is YYNGEE in the germline V gene. Combining the CDR3 with reference TRBV9 and TRBJ2-3 gives the whole variable domain DSGVTQTPKHLITATGQRVTLRCSPRSGDLSVYWYQQSLDQGLQFLIQYYNGEERAKGNILERFSAQQFPDLHSELNLSSLELGDSALYFCASSPSLAGTDTQYFGPGTRLTVL.

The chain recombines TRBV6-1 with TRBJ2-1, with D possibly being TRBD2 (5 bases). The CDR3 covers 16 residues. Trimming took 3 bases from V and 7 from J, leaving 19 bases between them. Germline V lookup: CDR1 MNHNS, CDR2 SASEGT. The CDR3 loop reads CASSDTREFIKNEQFF. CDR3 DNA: TGTGCCAGCAGTGACACTAGAGAGTTTATTAAGAATGAGCAGTTCTTC.